Below are 12 T cell receptor beta chains sequenced from a single sample in a study of blood T cell repertoires in COVID-19. Here immunoSEQ multiplex PCR was the method, and the copy in TCRdb shows in-frame clones only, minus some. The repertoire holds about 34,000 clones, with 80% as singletons. The sample comprised peripheral blood. Source of these receptors: a man aged 80 or over with acute or convalescent COVID-19.

This clone was detected only a few times. The chain is built from TRBV9 and TRBJ2-1, with 10 nucleotides matching TRBD2. J was trimmed by 2 bases and V by 0 bases; bases with no gene match: 2. CDR1 SGDLS and CDR2 YYNGEE come from the germline V gene. The CDR3 loop spans 16 amino acids. Here the CDR3 reads CASSVGGTSAYNEQFF. Here the CDR3 DNA reads TGTGCCAGCAGCGTAGGGGGGACTAGCGCCTACAATGAGCAGTTCTTC.

The rearrangement uses TRBV3-1 (or the pseudogene TRBV3-2) and TRBJ1-4; D might be TRBD1 (6 bases). The CDR3 covers 15 residues. V was shortened by 2 bases and J by 8 bases, with 15 bases between the two germline ends. Per germline, CDR1 LGHDT and CDR2 YNNKEL (reference sequence). The CDR3, as DNA: TGTGCCAGCAGCCAAACTTACAGGGATCAGGAAAAACTGTTTTTT. Protein: CASSQTYRDQEKLFF.

This chain links TRBV25-1 with TRBJ2-5, with D perhaps matching TRBD1 (6 bases). This CDR3 has 14 amino acids. V lost 1 base and J lost 6, with 12 bases in between. The germline V gene encodes CDR1 MGHDK and CDR2 SYGVNS. The CDR3 here is CASSESYRDQTQYF. CDR3 coding DNA: TGTGCCAGCAGTGAATCCTACAGGGACCAGACCCAGTACTTC.

The rearrangement links TRBV10-3 to TRBJ2-3, with a weak D call TRBD1 (6 bases). Between the trimmed V and J ends, which lost 0 bases and 3 bases, there was a span of 10 bases. CDR1 and CDR2 (germline): ENHRY, SYGVKD. The CDR3 has 15 amino acids. CDR3 region: CAISESGQGTDTQYF. CDR3 sequence (DNA): TGTGCCATCAGTGAGTCCGGGCAGGGGACAGATACGCAGTATTTT.

This clone was recorded once. The chain has TRBV29-1 and TRBJ2-7; weak D call: TRBD1 (7 bases). This CDR3 has 12 residues. Germline V lookup: CDR1 SQVTM, CDR2 ANQGSEA. Trimming cost V 6 bases and J 3 bases, with 12 bases left between them. CDR3 in DNA: TGCAGCGTCAGGGGGGCGGGCTACGAGCAGTACTTC. It is translated as CSVRGAGYEQYF.

This chain joins TRBV7-3 and TRBJ2-3, with D maybe TRBD2 (5 bases). The V gene lost 6 bases and the J gene lost 2 bases, with 15 bases spanning the gap. The CDR3 runs 15 residues. CDR1 is SGHTA, CDR2 FQGTGA, per germline. The CDR3 DNA reads as TGTGCCAGCAGTTCCCGGACGGGATCCACAGATACGCAGTATTTT. It translates to CASSSRTGSTDTQYF.

J is TRBJ1-6 and V is TRBV18, with D perhaps TRBD1 (5 bases). V shed 3 bases and J shed 6 bases, with 9 bases lying between them. Germline V gene sequence: CDR1 KGHSH, CDR2 LQKENI. This CDR3 has 14 amino acids. The CDR3 DNA is TGTGCCAGCTCACCCGAGACAGTTAATTCACCCCTCCACTTT. Translation: CASSPETVNSPLHF.

The J gene is TRBJ2-7, the V gene TRBV5-4; 8 bases map to TRBD1. Germline V gene sequence: CDR1 SGHNT, CDR2 YYREEE (reference sequence). CDR3 size: 14 residues. Trimming cost V 4 bases and J 7 bases; bases outside gene matches: 10. The CDR3 bases are TGTGCCAGCAGCCCAGGGGACAGGACGTGGGAGCAGTACTTC. Its protein product is CASSPGDRTWEQYF.

This sequence joins TRBV6-5 and TRBJ2-2; possible D gene TRBD2, 6 bases. Germline V gene sequence: CDR1 MNHEY, CDR2 SVGAGI. The CDR3 loop spans 15 amino acids. Trimming shortened V by 6 bases and J by 0 bases, and 11 bases separated the two germline ends. CDR3 in amino acids: CASSPRLANTGELFF. CDR3 sequence (DNA): TGTGCCAGCAGCCCCAGACTAGCGAACACCGGGGAGCTGTTTTTT.

This chain joins TRBV7-2 and TRBJ2-7; 7 bases fit TRBD1. V lost 5 bases and J lost 4; bases outside the gene matches: 11. Per the germline V gene, CDR1 is SGHTA and CDR2 is FQGNSA. This CDR3 has 15 residues. The CDR3 sequence: CASSTRFGRGYEQYF. CDR3 coding DNA: TGTGCCAGCAGCACTAGGTTTGGCAGGGGGTACGAGCAGTACTTC.

This rearrangement joins TRBV18 to TRBJ1-2, with TRBD1 identical over 8 bases. Per germline, CDR1 KGHSH and CDR2 LQKENI. This CDR3 has 14 residues. The trim removed 2 bases at V and 5 bases at J, leaving 4 bases unmatched. The chain's CDR3 is CASSPIQGAYGYTF. Here the CDR3 DNA reads TGTGCCAGCTCACCAATCCAGGGGGCTTATGGCTACACCTTC.

The gene calls are TRBV4-2 and TRBJ2-2, with 9 nucleotides matching TRBD2. V lost 1 base, J lost 5 bases, and 8 bases stayed unmatched. CDR1 is LGHNA and CDR2 is YNFKEQ in the germline V gene. This CDR3 is 17 amino acids long. The CDR3: CASSQARLAVTTGELFF. The CDR3 nucleotides are TGTGCCAGCAGCCAAGCCAGACTAGCGGTGACGACCGGGGAGCTGTTTTTT.